The sequence of this T cell receptor beta chain was determined in a study of blood T cell repertoires in COVID-19. Method: immunoSEQ multiplex PCR; TCRdb's copy keeps in-frame clones and lacks some. Of about 320,000 clones in the sample, about 91% were seen once. The V end lost 11 bases, the J end lost 2 bases, and 13 bases lay between the germline ends. This CDR3 is built from 13 residues. CDR1 and CDR2 (germline): SNHLY, FYNNEI. This TCR derives from a woman in her twenties or thirties with COVID-19, enrolled during active disease. This chain connects TRBV2 to TRBJ1-5; tentatively, D is TRBD1 (6 bases). Sequenced input: peripheral blood. The CDR3 here is CACKGQRNQPQHF. As DNA, the CDR3 is TGTGCCTGCAAAGGACAGCGCAATCAGCCCCAGCATTTT.